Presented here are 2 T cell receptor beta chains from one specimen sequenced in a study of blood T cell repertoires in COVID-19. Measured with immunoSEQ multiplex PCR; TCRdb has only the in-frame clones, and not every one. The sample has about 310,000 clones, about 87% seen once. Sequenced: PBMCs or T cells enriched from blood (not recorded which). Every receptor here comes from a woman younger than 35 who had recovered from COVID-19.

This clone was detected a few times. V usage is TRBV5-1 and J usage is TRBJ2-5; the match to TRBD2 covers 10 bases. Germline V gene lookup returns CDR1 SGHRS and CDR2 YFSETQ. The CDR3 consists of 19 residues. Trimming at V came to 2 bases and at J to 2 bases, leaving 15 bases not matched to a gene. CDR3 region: CASSFGLAGDFFRQETQYF. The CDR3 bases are TGCGCCAGCAGCTTTGGGCTAGCGGGGGACTTCTTCCGTCAAGAGACCCAGTACTTC.

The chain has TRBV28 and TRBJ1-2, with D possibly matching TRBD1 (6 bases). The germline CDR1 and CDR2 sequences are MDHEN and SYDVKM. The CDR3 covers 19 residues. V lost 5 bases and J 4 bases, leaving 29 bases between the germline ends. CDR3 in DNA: TGTGCCAGCAGTCTTAGTATGGCAGGGGACGCCTTAGCAGGCTATGGCTACACCTTC. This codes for CASSLSMAGDALAGYGYTF.